Presented here are 17 T cell receptor beta chains from one specimen sequenced in a study of T cells in localized non-small cell lung cancer. Only in-frame clones appear in the TCRdb table, and some are missing; sequencing was by immunoSEQ multiplex PCR. The sample shows about 51,000 clones, 81% of them seen only once. The sequences come from peripheral blood mononuclear cells, collected before any cancer treatment. The receptor source for this set is a man aged 40 to 75 with stage III lung adenocarcinoma.

The V call is TRBV7-2, the J call TRBJ1-4; 12 nucleotides align to TRBD1. From germline, CDR1 is SGHTA and CDR2 FQGNSA. Losses at the gene ends were 1 base for V and 0 bases for J; bases not matched to a gene: 6. The CDR3 runs to 19 residues. The CDR3 here is CASSLVGGTGGATNEKLFF. CDR3 sequence (DNA): TGTGCCAGCAGCTTAGTCGGAGGGACAGGGGGCGCAACTAATGAAAAACTGTTTTTT.

The CDR3 DNA reads as TGTGCCAGCAGTTTGGCAGGGGGATTCTCCACAGATACGCAGTATTTT. The encoded protein is CASSLAGGFSTDTQYF. The chain has TRBV27 and TRBJ2-3; the match to TRBD1 covers 7 bases. J lost 2 bases, V lost 3 bases, and 8 bases had no gene match. CDR3 length equals 16 residues. Germline V lookup: CDR1 MNHEY, CDR2 SMNVEV (reference sequence).

The chain recombines TRBV5-1 with TRBJ2-3, with 9 bases fitting TRBD1. CDR3 length: 14 amino acids. Germline values: CDR1 SGHRS, CDR2 YFSETQ. J lost 2 bases, V lost 4 bases, and 2 bases had no gene match. CDR3 DNA sequence: TGCGCCAGCAGCAGACAGGGGGTCACAGATACGCAGTATTTT. It encodes CASSRQGVTDTQYF. Variable domain in full (rest from reference TRBV5-1 and TRBJ2-3): KAGVTQTPRYLIKTRGQQVTLSCSPISGHRSVSWYQQTPGQGLQFLFEYFSETQRNKGNFPGRFSGRQFSNSRSEMNVSTLELGDSALYLCASSRQGVTDTQYFGPGTRLTVL.

The CDR3 DNA reads TGTGCCAGCAGTGAACCGAACTTGGGACAGGAATCACCCCTCCACTTT. This encodes CASSEPNLGQESPLHF. The chain links TRBV6-1 to TRBJ1-6; the match to TRBD1 covers 8 bases. V shed 2 bases, J shed 10 bases, and the junction held 10 bases outside the gene matches. This CDR3 region has 16 residues. Germline V gene lookup returns CDR1 MNHNS and CDR2 SASEGT.

This clone was seen more than once but under ten times. The CDR3 spells CASSIDSFYEQYF. CDR3 in DNA: TGTGCCAGCAGCATAGACAGTTTCTACGAGCAGTACTTC. The chain employs TRBV5-4 and TRBJ2-7; possible D gene TRBD1, 5 bases. The germline gives CDR1 SGHNT, CDR2 YYREEE (reference sequence). This CDR3 region has 13 residues. Trimming removed 4 bases from V and 3 bases from J, with 11 bases in between.

The rearrangement links TRBV15 to TRBJ2-3, with 7 bases lining up with TRBD1. The CDR3 runs to 16 residues. J lost 5 bases, V lost 0 bases, and 8 bases had no gene match. Germline values: CDR1 LNHNV, CDR2 YYDKDF (reference sequence). CDR3 amino acids: CATSRDSQGVGDTQYF. The DNA for the CDR3 is TGTGCCACCAGCAGAGATAGTCAGGGGGTAGGAGATACGCAGTATTTT.

The V call is TRBV5-4, the J call TRBJ2-3, with TRBD2 identical over 8 bases. Germline CDR1 and CDR2: SGHNT and YYREEE (reference sequence). The CDR3 is made up of 16 amino acids. V gave up 0 bases and J gave up 4 bases; unmatched junction bases: 7. The CDR3 coding sequence is TGTGCCAGCAGCTTGGGCATAGCGGGGAACGCAGATACGCAGTATTTT. This gives the protein CASSLGIAGNADTQYF.

This chain links TRBV5-1 with TRBJ1-2; D might be TRBD1 (6 bases). Trimming shortened V by 0 bases and J by 6 bases, and 6 bases separated the two germline ends. Germline V gives CDR1 SGHRS, CDR2 YFSETQ. The CDR3 is 12 residues long. CDR3 sequence (DNA): TGCGCCAGCAGCTTGGCAGGGGATGGCTACACCTTC. Amino acid sequence: CASSLAGDGYTF.

Written as DNA, the CDR3 is TGTGCCTGGAGTACTAGCGGGTACTACAATGAGCAGTTCTTC. Protein sequence: CAWSTSGYYNEQFF. This sequence joins TRBV30 and TRBJ2-1; 9 positions match TRBD2. The CDR3 runs to 14 residues. J was trimmed by 3 bases and V by 2 bases; bases with no gene match: 2. Germline V gives CDR1 GTSNPN, CDR2 SVGIG (reference sequence).

This clone was seen a few times. V and J are TRBV19 and TRBJ1-2; no reliable D call. V was cut by 7 bases and J by 5 bases, with 23 bases left in between. Germline V gives CDR1 LNHDA, CDR2 SQIVND (reference sequence). This CDR3 comprises 16 residues. CDR3 residues: CASTPSHGDRRYGYTF. The CDR3 nucleotides are TGTGCCAGTACCCCCTCTCACGGGGATAGAAGGTATGGCTACACCTTC.

The chain recombines TRBV4-1 with TRBJ2-7; 7 nucleotides align to TRBD1. Trimming removed 2 bases from V and 3 bases from J; junction bases left unmatched: 4. Germline V gene lookup returns CDR1 MGHRA and CDR2 YSYEKL. The CDR3 runs to 14 residues. In nucleotides, the CDR3 is TGCGCCAGCAGCCAAACGGGACAGAGCTACGAGCAGTACTTC. It encodes CASSQTGQSYEQYF.

The chain recombines TRBV6-5 with TRBJ2-5, with D unclear. The V end was cut by 3 bases, the J end by 5 bases, with 13 bases between. The CDR3 covers 14 residues. Germline V lookup: CDR1 MNHEY, CDR2 SVGAGI. CDR3 amino acids: CASSYGAKTETQYF. The DNA of the CDR3 is TGTGCCAGCAGTTATGGCGCAAAAACGGAGACCCAGTACTTC.

The J gene is TRBJ2-3, the V gene TRBV28; TRBD2 matches 8 bases. The V segment lost 3 bases and the J segment 3 bases; nucleotides outside the gene matches: 8. The CDR3 consists of 16 residues. Germline V gives CDR1 MDHEN, CDR2 SYDVKM. In DNA form, the CDR3 reads TGTGCCAGCAGTTTCCTGCGGGGGGAGGATACAGATACGCAGTATTTT. Translated: CASSFLRGEDTDTQYF.

CDR3 in DNA: TGTGCCAGCAGCTTACAAGATACGCAGTATTTT. It is translated as CASSLQDTQYF. This chain links TRBV5-8 with TRBJ2-3; unclear D gene. The germline gives CDR1 SGHTS, CDR2 YDEGEE. The CDR3 has 11 amino acids. V was pared by 2 bases and J by 5 bases, with 3 bases between.

The chain combines TRBV6-6 with TRBJ2-6; D not resolved. This CDR3 contains 15 residues. Trimming shortened V by 6 bases and J by 1 base, and 10 bases separated the two germline ends. Germline V gene data show CDR1 as MNHNY and CDR2 as SVGAGI (reference sequence). CDR3: CASSPHLSGANVLTF. The CDR3 DNA sequence: TGTGCCAGCAGCCCCCACTTGTCTGGGGCCAACGTCCTGACTTTC.

The chain employs TRBV9 and TRBJ2-5, with no clear D. Germline V lookup: CDR1 SGDLS, CDR2 YYNGEE. Trimming stripped 2 bases from V and 2 bases from J, with 13 bases between. The CDR3 consists of 15 residues. The CDR3 coding sequence is TGTGCCAGCAGCGTCGCCTTCGGGCCACAAGAGACCCAGTACTTC. Its translation: CASSVAFGPQETQYF.

The chain carries TRBV5-4 and TRBJ2-2; the D is unclear. CDR3 size: 13 residues. V was shortened by 0 bases and J by 6 bases, with 6 bases between the two germline ends. CDR1 is SGHNT and CDR2 is YYREEE in the germline V gene (reference sequence). CDR3 coding DNA: TGTGCCAGCAGCTTGGAGAGGCCCGGGGAGCTGTTTTTT. This codes for CASSLERPGELFF. Together with reference TRBV5-4 and TRBJ2-2, the CDR3 gives the full variable domain: ETGVTQSPTHLIKTRGQQVTLRCSSQSGHNTVSWYQQALGQGPQFIFQYYREEENGRGNFPPRFSGLQFPNYSSELNVNALELDDSALYLCASSLERPGELFFGEGSRLTVL.